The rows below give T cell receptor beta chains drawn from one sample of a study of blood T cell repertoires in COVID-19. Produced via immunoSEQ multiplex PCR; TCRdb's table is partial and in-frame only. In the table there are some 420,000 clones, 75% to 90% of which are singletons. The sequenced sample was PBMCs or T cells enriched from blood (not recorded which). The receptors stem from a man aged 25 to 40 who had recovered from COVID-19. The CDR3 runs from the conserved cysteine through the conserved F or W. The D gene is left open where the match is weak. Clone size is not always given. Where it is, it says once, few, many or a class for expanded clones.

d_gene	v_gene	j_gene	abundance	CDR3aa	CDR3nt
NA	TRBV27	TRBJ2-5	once	CASSFQGHQETQYF	TGTGCCAGCAGTTTCCAGGGGCACCAAGAGACCCAGTACTTC
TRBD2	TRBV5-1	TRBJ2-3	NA	CASSFLAGGADTQYF	TGCGCCAGCAGCTTTCTAGCGGGAGGGGCAGATACGCAGTATTTT
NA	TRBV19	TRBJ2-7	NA	CASSPGQGGEQYF	TGTGCCAGTAGTCCGGGCCAGGGTGGTGAGCAGTACTTC
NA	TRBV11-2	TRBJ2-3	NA	CASSSIRASITDTQYF	TGTGCCAGCAGCTCAATAAGGGCTAGCATCACAGATACGCAGTATTTT
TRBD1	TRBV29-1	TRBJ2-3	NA	CSVINGGQGVTDTQYF	TGCAGCGTGATAAACGGGGGACAGGGAGTCACAGATACGCAGTATTTT
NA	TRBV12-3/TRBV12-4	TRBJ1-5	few	CASSLKGIQPQHF	TGTGCCAGCAGTTTAAAGGGGATTCAGCCCCAGCATTTT
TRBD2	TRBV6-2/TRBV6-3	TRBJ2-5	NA	CASSYSQGGRGETQYF	TGTGCCAGCAGTTACTCCCAAGGCGGGAGAGGGGAGACCCAGTACTTC
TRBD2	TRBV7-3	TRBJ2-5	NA	CASSLAGGAEETQYF	TGTGCCAGCAGCTTAGCGGGAGGCGCAGAGGAGACCCAGTACTTC
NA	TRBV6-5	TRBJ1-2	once	CASGPPGENYGYTF	TGTGCCAGCGGTCCCCCGGGTGAGAACTATGGCTACACCTTC
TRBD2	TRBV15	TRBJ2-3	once	CATSRLAGDPDTQYF	TGTGCCACCAGCAGGCTAGCGGGAGACCCAGATACGCAGTATTTT
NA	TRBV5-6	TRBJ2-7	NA	CASSLSRSAYEQYF	TGTGCCAGCAGCTTGAGCAGGTCTGCATACGAGCAGTACTTC
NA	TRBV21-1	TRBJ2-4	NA	CASSKETPVSNIQYF	TGTGCCAGCAGCAAAGAAACCCCAGTCTCTAACATTCAGTACTTC
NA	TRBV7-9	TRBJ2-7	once	CASSLSYEQYF	TGTGCCAGCAGCTTATCGTACGAGCAGTACTTC
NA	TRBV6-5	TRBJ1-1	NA	CASSYGQLNTEAFF	TGTGCCAGCAGTTATGGACAGCTGAACACTGAAGCTTTCTTT
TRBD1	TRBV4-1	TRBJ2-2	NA	CASSTRNRGLTGELFF	TGCGCCAGCAGCACCAGGAACAGGGGGCTCACCGGGGAGCTGTTTTTT
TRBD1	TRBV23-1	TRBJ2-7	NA	CASSARGQGHYEQYF	TGCGCCAGTTCCGCCCGGGGACAGGGGCACTACGAGCAGTACTTC
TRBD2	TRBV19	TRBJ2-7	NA	CASSMGTSGSYEQYF	TGTGCCAGTAGCATGGGGACTAGCGGGAGCTACGAGCAGTACTTC
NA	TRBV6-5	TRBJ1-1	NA	CASQRNTEAFF	TGTGCCAGCCAGCGGAACACTGAAGCTTTCTTT
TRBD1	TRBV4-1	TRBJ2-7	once	CASSQRQGVYYEQYF	TGCGCCAGCAGCCAGAGACAGGGGGTATACTACGAGCAGTACTTC
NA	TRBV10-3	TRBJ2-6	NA	CAISPGHLSSGANVLTF	TGTGCCATAAGCCCGGGACACCTGAGCTCTGGGGCCAACGTCCTGACTTTC
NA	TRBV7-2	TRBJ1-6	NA	CASSQNSPLHF	TGTGCCAGCAGCCAAAATTCACCCCTCCACTTT
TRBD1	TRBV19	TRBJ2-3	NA	CASRRPEGTGDTQYF	TGTGCCAGTAGACGGCCCGAGGGGACAGGGGATACGCAGTATTTT
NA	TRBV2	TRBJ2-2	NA	CASSGPAANTGELFF	TGTGCCAGCAGTGGTCCAGCGGCGAACACCGGGGAGCTGTTTTTT
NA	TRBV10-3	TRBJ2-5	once	CAISWTVQETQYF	TGTGCCATCAGTTGGACAGTCCAAGAGACCCAGTACTTC
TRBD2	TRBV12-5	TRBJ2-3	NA	CASGLWTSGRTDTQYF	TGTGCTAGTGGTTTATGGACTAGCGGGAGGACAGATACGCAGTATTTT
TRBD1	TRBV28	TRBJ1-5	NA	CASSPLRQGDRNQPQHF	TGTGCCAGCAGTCCACTCCGACAGGGTGATCGCAATCAGCCCCAGCATTTT
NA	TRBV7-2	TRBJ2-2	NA	CASSPRSQPNTGELFF	TGTGCCAGCAGCCCGCGGAGTCAACCCAACACCGGGGAGCTGTTTTTT
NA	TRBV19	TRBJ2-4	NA	CASSIRSGQRLAKNIQYF	TGTGCCAGTAGTATCAGAAGCGGACAGAGACTAGCCAAAAACATTCAGTACTTC
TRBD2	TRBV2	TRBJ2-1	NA	CANGGTSRDNEQFF	TGTGCCAACGGGGGGACTAGTCGGGACAATGAGCAGTTCTTC
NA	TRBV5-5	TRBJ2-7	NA	CASSPIFGDGPYEQYF	TGTGCCAGCAGCCCCATATTCGGAGACGGCCCCTACGAGCAGTACTTC
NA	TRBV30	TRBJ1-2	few	CAWSVNRNRDYTF	TGTGCCTGGAGTGTAAATCGCAACAGGGACTACACCTTC
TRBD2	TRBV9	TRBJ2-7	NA	CASSATSGSYEQYF	TGTGCCAGCAGCGCAACTAGCGGGAGCTACGAGCAGTACTTC
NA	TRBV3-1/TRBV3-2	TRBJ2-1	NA	CASSLGTSSNEQFF	TGTGCCAGCAGCCTGGGGACTTCGTCAAATGAGCAGTTCTTC
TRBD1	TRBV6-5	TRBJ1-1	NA	CASSFRQGRNTEAFF	TGTGCCAGCAGTTTTAGACAGGGAAGGAACACTGAAGCTTTCTTT
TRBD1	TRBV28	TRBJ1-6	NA	CASSLRAGGPSLHF	TGTGCCAGCAGTTTAAGGGCAGGGGGTCCGTCCCTCCACTTT
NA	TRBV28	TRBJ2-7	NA	CATGKVAAYYEQYF	TGTGCCACAGGAAAAGTAGCGGCCTACTACGAGCAGTACTTC
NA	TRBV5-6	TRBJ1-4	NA	CASSLGQGDGEKLFF	TGTGCCAGCAGCTTGGGGCAGGGTGACGGAGAAAAACTGTTTTTT
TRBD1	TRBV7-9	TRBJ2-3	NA	CASSSDRVVDTQYF	TGTGCCAGCAGCTCTGACAGGGTGGTAGATACGCAGTATTTT
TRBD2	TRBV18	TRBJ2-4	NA	CASSLAGGEDIQYF	TGTGCCAGCTCTCTTGCGGGGGGAGAGGACATTCAGTACTTC
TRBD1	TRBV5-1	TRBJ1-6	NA	CASSFTATGDNSPLHF	TGCGCCAGCAGCTTCACGGCGACAGGGGATAATTCACCCCTCCACTTT
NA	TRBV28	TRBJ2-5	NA	CASSFGGRETQYF	TGTGCCAGCAGTTTCGGGGGGCGAGAGACCCAGTACTTC
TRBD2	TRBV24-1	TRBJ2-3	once	CATSAPTSGFNTDTQYF	TGTGCCACCAGTGCCCCGACTAGCGGGTTTAACACAGATACGCAGTATTTT
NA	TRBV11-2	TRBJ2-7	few	CASSLQGTEQYF	TGTGCCAGCAGCTTGCAGGGGACCGAGCAGTACTTC
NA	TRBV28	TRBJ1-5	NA	CASSLRVGPQHF	TGTGCCAGCAGTTTAAGAGTTGGGCCCCAGCATTTT
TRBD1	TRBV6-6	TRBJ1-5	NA	CASSLRGGQDSNQPQHF	TGTGCCAGCAGTCTAAGGGGGGGACAGGATAGCAATCAGCCCCAGCATTTT
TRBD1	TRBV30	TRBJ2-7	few	CAWSVPGTASYEQYF	TGTGCCTGGAGTGTACCCGGGACAGCCTCCTACGAGCAGTACTTC
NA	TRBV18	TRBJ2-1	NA	CASSLSEVRGNEQFF	TGTGCCAGCTCACTCTCGGAAGTCAGGGGCAATGAGCAGTTCTTC
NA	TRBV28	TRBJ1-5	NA	CASSLWQSNQPQHF	TGTGCCAGCAGTTTATGGCAGAGCAATCAGCCCCAGCATTTT
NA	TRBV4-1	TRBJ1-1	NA	CASSQVGAMSTEAFF	TGCGCCAGCAGCCAAGTTGGGGCGATGAGCACTGAAGCTTTCTTT
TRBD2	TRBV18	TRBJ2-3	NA	CASSPGLAGSVPDTQYF	TGTGCCAGCTCACCGGGACTAGCGGGTTCTGTCCCAGATACGCAGTATTTT